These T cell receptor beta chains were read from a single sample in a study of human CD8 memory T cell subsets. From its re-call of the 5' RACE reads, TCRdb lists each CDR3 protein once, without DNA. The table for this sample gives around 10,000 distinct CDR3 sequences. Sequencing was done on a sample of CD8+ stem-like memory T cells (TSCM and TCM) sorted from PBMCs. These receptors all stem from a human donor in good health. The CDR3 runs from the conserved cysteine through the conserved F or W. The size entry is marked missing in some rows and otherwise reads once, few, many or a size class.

CDR3: CASSTPGAPGANVLTF; size: NA; J: TRBJ2-6; V: TRBV11-2
CDR3: CASSLIAGGAENGYTF; size: medium-sized; J: TRBJ1-2; V: TRBV7-2
CDR3: CASSPNTGGNYGYTF; size: NA; J: TRBJ1-2; V: TRBV5-1
CDR3: CASSDRTSEKHEQFF; size: NA; J: TRBJ2-1; V: TRBV2
CDR3: CASALSGDYEQYF; size: medium-sized; J: TRBJ2-7; V: TRBV7-9
CDR3: CASSPGQQDQPQHF; size: NA; J: TRBJ1-5; V: TRBV7-9
CDR3: CASSLTQWNEQFF; size: NA; J: TRBJ2-1; V: TRBV12-3/TRBV12-4
CDR3: CASSIQTGIEAFF; size: NA; J: TRBJ1-1; V: TRBV13
CDR3: CASSQDQGLAGGYEQYF; size: NA; J: TRBJ2-7; V: TRBV4-3
CDR3: CASSPRVGDFYEQYF; size: NA; J: TRBJ2-7; V: TRBV7-2
CDR3: CASSPLDRSSGNTIYF; size: NA; J: TRBJ1-3; V: TRBV12-3/TRBV12-4
CDR3: CASDRTANTEAFF; size: NA; J: TRBJ1-1; V: TRBV10-2
CDR3: CASSQDPEGSYEQYF; size: NA; J: TRBJ2-7; V: TRBV4-2
CDR3: CAWSVGVGMNTEAFF; size: NA; J: TRBJ1-1; V: TRBV30
CDR3: CASSASLAGPTSTDTQYF; size: NA; J: TRBJ2-3; V: TRBV9
CDR3: CASSLWGNTEAFF; size: NA; J: TRBJ1-1; V: TRBV11-2
CDR3: CASSIGQSRTEAFF; size: medium-sized; J: TRBJ1-1; V: TRBV5-6
CDR3: CSVGGERYNEQFF; size: medium-sized; J: TRBJ2-1; V: TRBV29-1
CDR3: CASSLSLASDTQYF; size: NA; J: TRBJ2-3; V: TRBV7-3